One and the same sample provided the 15 T cell receptor beta chains below, sequenced in a study of beta chain features in type 1 diabetes. Sequenced material consisted of expressed TCRB transcripts (all of the isolated RNA was reverse transcribed). The table came from immunoSEQ multiplex PCR; TCRdb's copy has only in-frame clones and leaves some out. Of 200,000 to 250,000 clones listed, 25% to 30% were seen once; the top ten hold 4%. Sequenced input: central memory CD4+ T cells from blood. The receptors were sampled from a man aged 25 to 40 in good health.

This sequence joins TRBV12-5 and TRBJ2-1, with 7 bases fitting TRBD1. Unmatched junction bases numbered 11, after V lost 6 bases and J lost 12 bases. Germline assignment: CDR1 LGHNT and CDR2 FRNRAP. This CDR3 is built from 13 residues. CDR3 region: CASGPPGQMRQFF. CDR3 DNA: TGTGCTAGTGGCCCTCCGGGACAGATGAGGCAGTTCTTC. Supplemented by reference TRBV12-5 and TRBJ2-1, the full variable domain reads DARVTQTPRHKVTEMGQEVTMRCQPILGHNTVFWYRQTMMQGLELLAYFRNRAPLDDSGMPKDRFSAEMPDATLATLKIQPSEPRDSAVYFCASGPPGQMRQFFGPGTRLTVL.

Worth noting for this clone: Other nucleotide sequences from this sample produce the same CDR3. The CDR3 loop is CASSPGGLGELFF. The CDR3 region has the DNA TGTGCCAGCTCACCAGGGGGCCTGGGGGAGCTGTTTTTT. V and J are TRBV18 and TRBJ2-2; the D gene is possibly TRBD1 (6 bases). V was pared by 2 bases and J by 8 bases, with 9 bases between. CDR1 is KGHSH and CDR2 is LQKENI in the germline V gene. There are 13 residues in the CDR3.

The chain carries TRBV7-2 and TRBJ2-7, with 12 bases identical to TRBD1. The CDR3 loop spans 15 amino acids. V was pared by 0 bases and J by 5 bases, with 2 bases of the junction left unmatched. The germline CDR1 and CDR2 sequences are SGHTA and FQGNSA. CDR3 sequence reads: CASSLAGTGGHEQYF. CDR3 DNA sequence: TGTGCCAGCAGCTTAGCCGGGACAGGGGGCCACGAGCAGTACTTC. Filled out from reference TRBV7-2 and TRBJ2-7, the complete variable domain reads GAGVSQSPSNKVTEKGKDVELRCDPISGHTALYWYRQSLGQGLEFLIYFQGNSAPDKSGLPSDRFSAERTGGSVSTLTIQRTQQEDSAVYLCASSLAGTGGHEQYFGPGTRLTVT.

This clone was counted only a few times. The CDR3, as DNA: TGCAGTGGTAAATTCCAAGAGACCCAGTACTTC. Translated, it gives CSGKFQETQYF. J is TRBJ2-5 and V is TRBV20-1, with unresolved D. The CDR3 is made up of 11 amino acids. Germline V gives CDR1 DFQATT, CDR2 SNEGSKA (reference sequence). Trimming cost V 7 bases and J 1 base, with 7 bases left between them.

In its sample, this clone was seen many times. The chain is built from TRBV7-9 and TRBJ2-1; 7 bases are shared with TRBD1. The germline V gene encodes CDR1 SEHNR and CDR2 FQNEAQ (reference sequence). This CDR3 is built from 13 residues. The junction had 7 bases not matched to a gene; V was cut back by 5 bases and J by 9 bases. The CDR3 DNA is TGTGCCAGCAGCCCAAGTAGGGACAGTGAGCAGTTCTTC. This encodes CASSPSRDSEQFF.

This sequence joins TRBV7-9 and TRBJ1-1; no reliable D call. There are 11 residues in the CDR3. Germline loops: CDR1 SEHNR, CDR2 FQNEAQ (reference sequence). The V and J ends lost 8 bases and 0 bases respectively, with 4 bases between them. The CDR3 DNA follows: TGTGCCAGCGGGGTGAACACTGAAGCTTTCTTT. It specifies CASGVNTEAFF.

The rearrangement links TRBV6-6 to TRBJ2-1, with no clear D. Germline-derived CDR1 and CDR2 are MNHNY and SVGAGI (reference sequence). V was cut by 11 bases and J by 3 bases, with 14 bases left in between. The CDR3 length is 13 residues. The CDR3 sequence is CASLRTVYNEQFF. The CDR3 DNA sequence: TGTGCCTCGCTGCGGACCGTCTACAATGAGCAGTTCTTC.

The chain combines TRBV19 with TRBJ1-5, with TRBD1 identical over 9 bases. This CDR3 is built from 16 residues. V was pared by 5 bases and J by 3 bases, with 8 bases of the junction left unmatched. Germline lookup yields CDR1 LNHDA and CDR2 SQIVND (reference sequence). CDR3 loop: CASSDSGTGINQPQHF. The CDR3, as DNA: TGTGCCAGTAGTGATTCCGGGACAGGGATCAATCAGCCCCAGCATTTT. The complete variable domain, with remaining parts taken from reference TRBV19 and TRBJ1-5, reads DGGITQSPKYLFRKEGQNVTLSCEQNLNHDAMYWYRQDPGQGLRLIYYSQIVNDFQKGDIAEGYSVSREKKESFPLTVTSAQKNPTAFYLCASSDSGTGINQPQHFGDGTRLSIL.

The chain joins TRBV30 to TRBJ2-6, with D unclear. The CDR3 is 14 amino acids. V gave up 0 bases and J gave up 3 bases, with 6 bases separating them. In germline, CDR1 is GTSNPN, CDR2 SVGIG (reference sequence). This CDR3 is CAWSVRDGANVLTF. CDR3 in DNA: TGTGCCTGGAGTGTACGAGATGGGGCCAACGTCCTGACTTTC. The full variable domain, with the rest looked up from reference TRBV30 and TRBJ2-6, is SQTIHQWPATLVQPVGSPLSLECTVEGTSNPNLYWYRQAAGRGLQLLFYSVGIGQISSEVPQNLSASRPQDRQFILSSKKLLLSDSGFYLCAWSVRDGANVLTFGAGSRLTVL.

This clone was counted only a few times. The chain uses TRBV19 and TRBJ1-5; TRBD1 agrees at 10 bases. The CDR3 loop spans 16 amino acids. Germline V gene lookup returns CDR1 LNHDA and CDR2 SQIVND (reference sequence). V lost 5 bases, J lost 1 base, and 5 bases stayed unmatched. The CDR3 loop reads CASSPRDRGSNQPQHF. CDR3 nucleotides: TGTGCCAGTAGTCCTCGGGACAGGGGAAGCAATCAGCCCCAGCATTTT.

This rearrangement joins TRBV30 to TRBJ1-2, with TRBD1 identical over 9 bases. The CDR3 contains 14 residues. CDR1 and CDR2 (germline): GTSNPN, SVGIG (reference sequence). Germline trimming cut 7 bases from V and 6 bases from J; bases unmatched to any gene: 12. The chain's CDR3 is CALRGGTGLDGYTF. The CDR3 DNA reads as TGTGCCTTGAGAGGAGGGACAGGGCTTGATGGCTACACCTTC.

The V gene is TRBV9, the J gene TRBJ2-5; 8 bases align to TRBD1. The germline gives CDR1 SGDLS, CDR2 YYNGEE. The CDR3 length is 15 residues. The V segment lost 4 bases and the J segment 5 bases; nucleotides outside the gene matches: 10. The CDR3 region is CASSTHGQGRETQYF. The CDR3 DNA reads as TGTGCCAGCAGCACCCACGGACAGGGAAGGGAGACCCAGTACTTC.

V gene TRBV11-3 combines with J gene TRBJ2-1; D uncertain. V was clipped by 3 bases and J by 4 bases, with 10 bases between them. CDR1 is SGHNT, CDR2 YENEEA, per germline. The CDR3 spans 14 residues. CDR3 sequence: CASSFQNAYNEQFF. CDR3 nucleotides: TGTGCCAGCAGCTTTCAGAACGCATACAATGAGCAGTTCTTC.

The V gene is TRBV10-3, the J gene TRBJ2-3; no firm D call. The CDR3 runs to 13 residues. CDR1 and CDR2 (germline): ENHRY, SYGVKD. V was trimmed by 0 bases and J by 2 bases, leaving 3 bases between them. As DNA, the CDR3 is TGTGCCATCAGTGAGTCGGTCACAGATACGCAGTATTTT. The encoded protein is CAISESVTDTQYF.

In this sample, this clone turned up a few times. The same CDR3 also results from other DNA sequences found in this sample. The genes are TRBV10-3 and TRBJ1-2; TRBD1 matches 8 bases. The J segment lost 8 bases and the V segment lost 5 bases, leaving 4 bases of the junction unmatched. From germline, CDR1 is ENHRY and CDR2 SYGVKD. The CDR3 spans 12 residues. CDR3 sequence (DNA): TGTGCCATCAGTTCGACAGGGGACGGCTACACCTTC. Protein sequence: CAISSTGDGYTF.